This T cell receptor (beta chain) was captured by sequencing in a study of radiotherapy plus CTLA-4 blockade in lung cancer. Study-wide results and caveats: TCR clones from tumors expanded in blood after radiotherapy plus ipilimumab.

Trimming took 5 bases from V and 7 from J; bases not matched to a gene: 6. Per germline, CDR1 SGHTA and CDR2 FQGNSA. This CDR3 region has 13 residues. The assay was immunoSEQ multiplex PCR, and TCRdb's table has in-frame clones only and misses some. The table shows under 35,000 clones, with 60% to 80% occurring only once. Concerning this clone itself: Its antigen remains unknown.

Material: peripheral blood, obtained from a patient treated with radiotherapy plus ipilimumab. The chain joins TRBV7-2 to TRBJ2-7, with 9 nucleotides matching TRBD2. The source is a human donor with non-small cell lung cancer whose response to radiotherapy plus ipilimumab could not be evaluated. The DNA for the CDR3 is TGTGCCAGCAGCAGGTACCTAGCGGGAGAGCAGTACTTC. Translated: CASSRYLAGEQYF.